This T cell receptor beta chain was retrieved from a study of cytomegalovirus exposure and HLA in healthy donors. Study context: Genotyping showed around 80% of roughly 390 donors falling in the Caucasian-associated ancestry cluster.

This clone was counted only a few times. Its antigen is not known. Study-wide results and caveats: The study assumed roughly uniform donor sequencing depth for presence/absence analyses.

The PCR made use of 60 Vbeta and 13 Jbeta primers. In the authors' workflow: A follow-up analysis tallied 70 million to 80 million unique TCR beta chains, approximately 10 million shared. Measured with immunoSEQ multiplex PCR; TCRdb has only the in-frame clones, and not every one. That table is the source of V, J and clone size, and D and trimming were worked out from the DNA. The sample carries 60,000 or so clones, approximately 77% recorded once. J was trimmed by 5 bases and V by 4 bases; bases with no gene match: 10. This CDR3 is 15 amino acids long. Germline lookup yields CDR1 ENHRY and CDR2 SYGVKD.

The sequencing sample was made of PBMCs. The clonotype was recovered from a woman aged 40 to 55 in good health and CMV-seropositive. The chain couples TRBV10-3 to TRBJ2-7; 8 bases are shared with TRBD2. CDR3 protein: CAISGRTGGKDEQYF. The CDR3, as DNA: TGTGCCATCAGTGGTCGGACGGGAGGGAAGGACGAGCAGTACTTC.